What follows are 28 T cell receptor beta chains derived from one specimen sequenced in a study of T-cell memory formation after mild COVID-19. TCRdb re-analysed the 5' RACE reads in MiXCR, keeping a single row per CDR3 protein. The sample shows approximately 100,000 distinct CDR3 sequences, 9.5% to 15% of them seen only once. Sequencing was carried out using PBMCs or a T cell subset sorted from them (not recorded which). Receptor source: an adult woman who had mild COVID-19 (a few samples of this study predate the infection). Cell type and time point are not known.

The chain has TRBV4-1 and TRBJ2-7; the match to TRBD2 covers 14 bases. The CDR3 loop spans 19 amino acids. CDR1 MGHRA and CDR2 YSYEKL come from the germline V gene. V lost 4 bases to trimming and J lost 7 bases; unmatched junction nucleotides: 18. This CDR3 is CASSPNFVGGLAGAREQYF. The CDR3, as DNA: TGCGCCAGCAGCCCGAATTTTGTCGGGGGACTAGCGGGAGCGAGGGAGCAGTACTTC.

V and J are TRBV7-9 and TRBJ1-2, with a tentative D call TRBD1 (5 bases). The CDR3 runs to 16 residues. Germline CDR1 reads SEHNR; CDR2 reads FQNEAQ (reference sequence). Trimming took off 5 bases at V and 0 bases at J, with 16 bases between the two ends. CDR3 sequence: CASSLQGWEANYGYTF. The CDR3 DNA is TGTGCCAGCAGCCTGCAGGGTTGGGAAGCTAACTATGGCTACACCTTC.

This clonotype was found a few times. CDR3 protein: CSARGQGELFF. CDR3 coding DNA: TGCAGTGCTAGGGGACAGGGGGAGCTGTTTTTT. The chain joins TRBV20-1 to TRBJ2-2; 7 bases align to TRBD1. The CDR3 contains 11 residues. Germline CDR1 and CDR2: DFQATT and SNEGSKA (reference sequence). V lost 3 bases, J lost 8 bases, and 0 bases stayed unmatched.

The sample holds many counts of this clonotype. This chain joins TRBV6-5 and TRBJ2-1; D uncertain. Germline CDR1 MNHEY, CDR2 SVGAGI. Between the trimmed V and J ends, which lost 3 bases and 0 bases, there was a span of 18 bases. The CDR3 contains 18 residues. In nucleotides, the CDR3 is TGTGCCAGCAGTTATCGGTCCCCAGCGACTTACTCCTACAATGAGCAGTTCTTC. Protein product: CASSYRSPATYSYNEQFF.

V is TRBV5-5 and J is TRBJ2-1, with 7 bases matching TRBD1. V dropped 7 bases and J dropped 0; count of bases not matched to a gene: 10. The CDR3 is 16 residues long. CDR1 SGHKS and CDR2 YYEKEE come from the germline V gene (reference sequence). CDR3 nucleotide sequence: TGTGCCAGCCTCCGGGACAGCCTCGGCTCCTACAATGAGCAGTTCTTC. Its protein is CASLRDSLGSYNEQFF.

This clonotype turned up a few times. The chain is built from TRBV12-3 or TRBV12-4 and TRBJ2-1; TRBD2 agrees at 9 bases. Trimming cost V 8 bases and J 7 bases; bases outside gene matches: 6. The length of the CDR3 is 13 residues. The CDR3 spells CASGRLAENEQFF. CDR3 nucleotide sequence: TGTGCCAGCGGACGACTAGCGGAAAATGAGCAGTTCTTC.

This clonotype has a count of ten or more. This chain connects TRBV4-3 to TRBJ2-2; 7 bases are shared with TRBD1. The CDR3 spans 16 residues. The V and J ends lost 2 bases and 0 bases, in that order; junction bases with no gene match: 3. The V gene's germline CDR1 is LGHNA and CDR2 YSLEER. CDR3 region: CASSQIGQANTGELFF. The CDR3 DNA follows: TGCGCCAGCAGCCAAATCGGACAGGCGAACACCGGGGAGCTGTTTTTT.

The genes are TRBV5-1 and TRBJ2-7, with D possibly being TRBD1 or TRBD2 (5 bases each). There are 15 residues in the CDR3. Germline loops: CDR1 SGHRS, CDR2 YFSETQ. Trimming left V 3 bases short and J 4 bases short, with 17 bases between. The CDR3 bases are TGCGCCAGCAGCTCGGGACCCTGGGACCCTTACGAGCAGTACTTC. It translates to CASSSGPWDPYEQYF.

J is TRBJ2-7 and V is TRBV4-1, with D possibly called TRBD1 or TRBD2 (5 bases each). Germline V gene sequence: CDR1 MGHRA, CDR2 YSYEKL. There are 14 residues in the CDR3. Trimming removed 3 bases at V and 4 bases at J, with 13 bases between. CDR3 DNA: TGCGCCAGCAGCCATCAGGGACGGCTTTACGAGCAGTACTTC. This codes for CASSHQGRLYEQYF.

This clonotype came up a few times. The CDR3 DNA is TGTGCCTGGAGTCCCCCCGGGTGGGCCAGCTCCTACGAGCAGTACTTC. Its protein is CAWSPPGWASSYEQYF. The chain couples TRBV30 to TRBJ2-7; no firm D call. There are 16 residues in the CDR3. The germline gives CDR1 GTSNPN, CDR2 SVGIG (reference sequence). Trimming shortened V by 2 bases and J by 0 bases, and 17 bases separated the two germline ends.

The chain links TRBV5-1 to TRBJ2-2, with TRBD2 identical over 13 bases. CDR3 length: 20 residues. Trimming cost V 4 bases and J 5 bases; bases outside gene matches: 17. Germline loops: CDR1 SGHRS, CDR2 YFSETQ. The CDR3 region is CASSHPLTGTSGVGTGELFF. The CDR3 coding sequence is TGCGCCAGCAGCCATCCTCTAACCGGGACTAGCGGGGTCGGTACCGGGGAGCTGTTTTTT.

This clonotype occurred many times. The V call is TRBV7-9, the J call TRBJ2-7, with TRBD2 as a possible D gene (7 bases). Germline V lookup: CDR1 SEHNR, CDR2 FQNEAQ (reference sequence). V lost 1 base to trimming and J lost 3 bases, with 13 bases between them. This CDR3 spans 15 amino acids. CDR3 coding DNA: TGTGCCAGCAGCTTAGGGCGGGGGCAGGGCTACGAGCAGTACTTC. As protein: CASSLGRGQGYEQYF.

This clonotype was recorded a few times. The chain recombines TRBV9 with TRBJ2-7; 8 bases are shared with TRBD1. V lost 2 bases and J lost 2; bases outside the gene matches: 6. There are 15 residues in the CDR3. Germline CDR1 reads SGDLS; CDR2 reads YYNGEE. The CDR3 bases are TGTGCCAGCAGCGTGGGGACAGGCCTGACCTACGAGCAGTACTTC. Its translation is CASSVGTGLTYEQYF.

This chain links TRBV27 with TRBJ2-1; TRBD2 might be the D (5 bases). The CDR3 covers 15 residues. V shed 5 bases and J shed 0 bases, with 11 bases lying between them. Per germline, CDR1 MNHEY and CDR2 SMNVEV (reference sequence). The CDR3 sequence: CASSTNGDSYNEQFF. CDR3 DNA: TGTGCCAGCAGTACTAACGGGGACTCCTACAATGAGCAGTTCTTC.

This clonotype came up a few times. The chain joins TRBV9 to TRBJ1-4, with D unclear. Trimming took 10 bases from V and 7 from J, leaving 11 bases between them. Per the germline V gene, CDR1 is SGDLS and CDR2 is YYNGEE. The CDR3 covers 11 residues. CDR3 sequence reads: CAAPFSEKLFF. The CDR3 DNA reads as TGTGCCGCTCCGTTCAGTGAAAAACTGTTTTTT.

This clonotype was recorded a few times. The chain employs TRBV7-9 and TRBJ2-5, with TRBD2 as a possible D gene (7 bases). Germline CDR1 is SEHNR and CDR2 is FQNEAQ (reference sequence). V lost 0 bases and J 3 bases, leaving 14 bases between the germline ends. The CDR3 is made up of 16 amino acids. The CDR3 loop is CASSLAGAGREETQYF. The CDR3 region has the DNA TGTGCCAGCAGCTTAGCGGGGGCAGGGAGGGAAGAGACCCAGTACTTC.

The rearrangement uses TRBV19 and TRBJ1-1, with unresolved D. V lost 7 bases and J lost 0, with 15 bases in between. The CDR3 covers 15 residues. The V gene's germline CDR1 is LNHDA and CDR2 SQIVND (reference sequence). The DNA of the CDR3 is TGTGCCAGTACCACCCGGAGGAGCATGAACACTGAAGCTTTCTTT. This translates into CASTTRRSMNTEAFF. The full variable domain, rest sourced from reference TRBV19 and TRBJ1-1, is DGGITQSPKYLFRKEGQNVTLSCEQNLNHDAMYWYRQDPGQGLRLIYYSQIVNDFQKGDIAEGYSVSREKKESFPLTVTSAQKNPTAFYLCASTTRRSMNTEAFFGQGTRLTVV.

The V gene is TRBV7-8, the J gene TRBJ2-2; the match to TRBD1 covers 10 bases. This CDR3 comprises 20 residues. J was trimmed by 6 bases and V by 0 bases; bases with no gene match: 16. Germline V gives CDR1 SGHVS, CDR2 FQNEAQ. The CDR3: CASSLAVFGQGGIRAGELFF. The DNA for the CDR3 is TGTGCCAGCAGCTTAGCGGTTTTTGGACAGGGGGGAATCCGTGCCGGGGAGCTGTTTTTT.

This clonotype was observed a few times. This chain joins TRBV27 and TRBJ1-2; possibly TRBD1 for D (6 bases). Germline-derived CDR1 and CDR2 are MNHEY and SMNVEV (reference sequence). V was clipped by 5 bases and J by 4 bases, with 11 bases between them. The CDR3 totals 13 residues. The CDR3 loop is CASSRDISYGYTF. CDR3 DNA sequence: TGTGCCAGCAGTAGGGACATTTCCTATGGCTACACCTTC.

This clonotype occurred many times. This chain uses TRBV3-1 with TRBJ2-7; 9 bases align to TRBD1. CDR3 length: 15 residues. The germline V gene encodes CDR1 LGHDT and CDR2 YNNKEL (reference sequence). Trimming at V came to 1 base and at J to 7 bases, leaving 8 bases not matched to a gene. This CDR3 is CASSQGLGQGREQYF. For the CDR3, the DNA is TGTGCCAGCAGCCAAGGCCTGGGACAGGGACGAGAGCAGTACTTC.

Points on this clonotype: A much more abundant neighbour one base away suggests this may be a read error. This sequence joins TRBV5-1 and TRBJ1-1; a possible D gene is TRBD1 (6 bases). Germline V gives CDR1 SGHRS, CDR2 YFSETQ. The CDR3 spans 16 residues. The CDR3 region has the DNA TGCGCCAGCAGCTTGGCTTCGGGGGCAGGGAACACTGAAGCTTTATTT. Translated, it gives CASSLASGAGNTEALF. Filled out from reference TRBV5-1 and TRBJ1-1, the complete variable domain reads KAGVTQTPRYLIKTRGQQVTLSCSPISGHRSVSWYQQTPGQGLQFLFEYFSETQRNKGNFPGRFSGRQFSNSRSEMNVSTLELGDSALYLCASSLASGAGNTEALFGQGTRLTVV.

The V gene is TRBV5-6, the J gene TRBJ2-1, with 8 bases fitting TRBD1. The CDR3 has 14 residues. V trimming: 1 base; J trimming: 5 bases; junction bases outside the gene matches: 2. The V gene's germline CDR1 is SGHDT and CDR2 YYEEEE. CDR3 region: CASSLQGADNEQFF. CDR3 nucleotide sequence: TGTGCCAGCAGCTTGCAGGGGGCCGACAATGAGCAGTTCTTC.

This clonotype showed up just a few times. The CDR3 here is CSVRRRDRGPMNTEAFF. In nucleotides, the CDR3 is TGCAGCGTTCGACGAAGGGATAGGGGTCCCATGAACACTGAAGCTTTCTTT. The V call is TRBV29-1, the J call TRBJ1-1, with D possibly matching TRBD1 (5 bases). Germline V CDR1 and CDR2: SQVTM, ANQGSEA. The germline V and J ends were trimmed by 5 bases and 0 bases, with 22 bases remaining between them. The CDR3 has 17 amino acids. Filled out from reference TRBV29-1 and TRBJ1-1, the complete variable domain reads SAVISQKPSRDICQRGTSLTIQCQVDSQVTMMFWYRQQPGQSLTLIATANQGSEATYESGFVIDKFPISRPNLTFSTLTVSNMSPEDSSIYLCSVRRRDRGPMNTEAFFGQGTRLTVV.

This clonotype was picked up many times. The chain links TRBV4-2 to TRBJ2-7; unclear D gene. The CDR3 runs to 15 residues. Germline loops: CDR1 LGHNA, CDR2 YNFKEQ. V lost 1 base, J lost 0 bases, and 10 bases lay in between. The CDR3 reads CASSQGPDTSYEQYF. The DNA for the CDR3 is TGTGCCAGCAGCCAAGGTCCAGACACCTCCTACGAGCAGTACTTC.

V usage is TRBV30 and J usage is TRBJ2-1; no reliable D call. CDR3 length: 13 amino acids. V was shortened by 0 bases and J by 8 bases, with 11 bases between the two germline ends. Germline CDR1 GTSNPN, CDR2 SVGIG (reference sequence). CDR3 protein: CAWSVDQFDEQFF. As DNA, the CDR3 is TGTGCCTGGAGTGTGGACCAATTCGATGAGCAGTTCTTC.

The table lists this clonotype with a few counts. The rearrangement joins TRBV11-2 to TRBJ2-7; D call uncertain. The V end lost 3 bases, the J end lost 5 bases, and 2 bases lay between the germline ends. Germline CDR1 reads SGHAT; CDR2 reads FQNNGV. The CDR3 loop spans 10 amino acids. The DNA for the CDR3 is TGTGCCAGCAGCTTTGACGAGCAGTACTTC. Residues: CASSFDEQYF.

The chain uses TRBV29-1 and TRBJ2-7, with no clear D. The CDR3 is made up of 12 amino acids. V was clipped by 7 bases and J by 6 bases, with 16 bases between them. Per the germline V gene, CDR1 is SQVTM and CDR2 is ANQGSEA. CDR3 in amino acids: CSADDNDAEQYF. CDR3 in DNA: TGCAGCGCCGATGACAACGATGCCGAGCAGTACTTC.

J is TRBJ2-7 and V is TRBV5-5, with TRBD1 matching 7 bases. The V gene end was trimmed by 1 base and the J gene end by 3 bases; junction bases not matched to a gene: 16. The CDR3 is made up of 18 amino acids. Germline V gene sequence: CDR1 SGHKS, CDR2 YYEKEE (reference sequence). The CDR3, as DNA: TGTGCCAGCAGCTTGTTCCCACCCCGGGAATCAGGGGGCTACGAGCAGTACTTC. Translated: CASSLFPPRESGGYEQYF.